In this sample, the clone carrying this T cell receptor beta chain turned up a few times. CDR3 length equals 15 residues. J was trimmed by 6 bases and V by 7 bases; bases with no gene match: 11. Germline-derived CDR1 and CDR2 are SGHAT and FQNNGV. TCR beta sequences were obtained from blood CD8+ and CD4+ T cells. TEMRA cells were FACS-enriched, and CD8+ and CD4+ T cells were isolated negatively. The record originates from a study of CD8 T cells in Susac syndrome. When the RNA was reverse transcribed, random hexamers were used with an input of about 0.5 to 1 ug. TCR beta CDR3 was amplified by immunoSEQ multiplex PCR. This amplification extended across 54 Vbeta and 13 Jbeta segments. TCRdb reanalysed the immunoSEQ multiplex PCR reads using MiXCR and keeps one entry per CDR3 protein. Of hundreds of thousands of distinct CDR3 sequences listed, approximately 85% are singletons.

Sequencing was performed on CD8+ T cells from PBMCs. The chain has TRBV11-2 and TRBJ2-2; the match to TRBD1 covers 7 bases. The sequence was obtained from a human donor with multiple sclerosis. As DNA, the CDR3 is TGTGCCAGCACCGGACAGGAAAGGGGGTCCGGGGAGCTGTTTTTT. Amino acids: CASTGQERGSGELFF.